The 21 T cell receptor beta chains below were found in one sample sequenced in a study of cytotoxic CD8 clonotypes in ibrutinib-treated CLL. Sequencing used immunoSEQ multiplex PCR; TCRdb keeps in-frame clones, though not all of them. The sample includes more than 200,000 clones, approximately 70% of them seen just once. Specimen: PBMCs, collected after 12 months of ibrutinib treatment. These receptors originate from a human donor with chronic lymphocytic leukemia.

In its sample, this clone was seen a few times. The gene calls are TRBV27 and TRBJ2-2; D remains unclear. This CDR3 has 14 residues. Germline CDR1 and CDR2: MNHEY and SMNVEV (reference sequence). Between the trimmed V and J ends, which lost 1 base and 1 base, there was a span of 4 bases. The CDR3 reads CASSLLLNTGELFF. The DNA for the CDR3 is TGTGCCAGCAGTTTATTACTGAACACCGGGGAGCTGTTTTTT.

The CDR3 region has the DNA TGTGCCAGCAGTGAAAGATTGGGCAGTACCTACGAGCAGTACTTC. Its protein product is CASSERLGSTYEQYF. This sequence joins TRBV2 and TRBJ2-7; D not resolved. Trimming removed 2 bases from V and 2 bases from J, with 13 bases in between. Germline V gives CDR1 SNHLY, CDR2 FYNNEI. The CDR3 spans 15 residues.

This sequence joins TRBV5-6 and TRBJ2-1, with D perhaps matching TRBD1 or TRBD2 (5 bases each). The CDR3 length is 15 residues. Between the trimmed V and J ends, which lost 2 bases and 4 bases, there was a span of 13 bases. CDR1 SGHDT and CDR2 YYEEEE come from the germline V gene. This chain's CDR3 is CASSFFRDGYNEQFF. Here the CDR3 DNA reads TGTGCCAGCAGCTTCTTCCGGGACGGATACAATGAGCAGTTCTTC.

In its sample, this clone was seen a few times. V and J are TRBV9 and TRBJ1-5; possibly TRBD1 for D (6 bases). Trimming cost V 4 bases and J 7 bases, with 21 bases left between them. The CDR3 has 16 amino acids. Germline V gene data show CDR1 as SGDLS and CDR2 as YYNGEE. CDR3 sequence (DNA): TGTGCCAGCAGCCCCGATACAGGGAGGGCAGGGCAGCCCCAGCATTTT. Its translation is CASSPDTGRAGQPQHF.

CDR3 region: CASSQDLLGALVNVNQPQHF. CDR3 sequence (DNA): TGCGCCAGCAGCCAAGATCTCCTAGGGGCGCTCGTGAATGTCAATCAGCCCCAGCATTTT. The gene calls are TRBV4-3 and TRBJ1-5, with a weak D call TRBD1 (5 bases). Per the germline V gene, CDR1 is LGHNA and CDR2 is YSLEER. V lost 0 bases and J lost 3, with 24 bases in between. The CDR3 is 20 residues long.

Only a few counts were recorded for this clone. V gene TRBV9 combines with J gene TRBJ2-6; D gene uncertain. Germline V gene sequence: CDR1 SGDLS, CDR2 YYNGEE. This CDR3 has 15 amino acids. Trimming pared 3 bases from V and 0 bases from J, leaving 7 bases between. CDR3 residues: CASSATGSGANVLTF. The CDR3 DNA sequence: TGTGCCAGCAGCGCGACCGGCTCTGGGGCCAACGTCCTGACTTTC.

The table lists this clone with a few counts. The chain recombines TRBV9 with TRBJ1-6; 9 bases align to TRBD1. After removal of 3 bases from V and 10 bases from J, the junction contained 8 bases not matched to a gene. Germline loops: CDR1 SGDLS, CDR2 YYNGEE. This CDR3 comprises 15 residues. CDR3 DNA: TGTGCCAGCAGCGGATCACAGGGGGCACGGTCACCCCTCCACTTT. It is translated as CASSGSQGARSPLHF.

V and J are TRBV20-1 and TRBJ1-2; D gene uncertain. V lost 6 bases and J 2 bases, leaving 7 bases between the germline ends. Per germline, CDR1 DFQATT and CDR2 SNEGSKA (reference sequence). The CDR3 length is 11 residues. CDR3 sequence: CSAVGNYGYTF. In DNA, the CDR3 is TGCAGTGCGGTCGGGAACTATGGCTACACCTTC.

This sequence joins TRBV6-5 and TRBJ2-2; 7 bases are shared with TRBD2. V lost 6 bases to trimming and J lost 5 bases; unmatched junction nucleotides: 6. CDR1 MNHEY and CDR2 SVGAGI come from the germline V gene. This CDR3 comprises 14 residues. The CDR3 coding sequence is TGTGCCAGCAGGGCGGCGGGAGTAACCGGGGAGCTGTTTTTT. Translated: CASRAAGVTGELFF.

The CDR3 coding sequence is TGCGCCAGCAGCTTGTATTTGCTAGCGGGAGCCAAAAACATTCAGTACTTC. Its protein is CASSLYLLAGAKNIQYF. The rearrangement joins TRBV5-1 to TRBJ2-4, with 8 nucleotides matching TRBD2. CDR3 length: 17 amino acids. V was clipped by 1 base and J by 0 bases; unmatched bases: 6. Germline V gives CDR1 SGHRS, CDR2 YFSETQ.

This clone was counted only a few times. This chain uses TRBV30 with TRBJ2-7; perhaps D is TRBD1 or TRBD2 (7 bases each). The V gene's germline CDR1 is GTSNPN and CDR2 SVGIG (reference sequence). Trimming pared 1 base from V and 6 bases from J, leaving 13 bases between. This CDR3 is built from 13 residues. The CDR3 DNA reads TGTGCCTGGAGTGGCGACAGGGAGGGCGAGCAGTACTTC. It is translated as CAWSGDREGEQYF. Together with reference TRBV30 and TRBJ2-7, the CDR3 gives the full variable domain: SQTIHQWPATLVQPVGSPLSLECTVEGTSNPNLYWYRQAAGRGLQLLFYSVGIGQISSEVPQNLSASRPQDRQFILSSKKLLLSDSGFYLCAWSGDREGEQYFGPGTRLTVT.

The CDR3 protein is CASSLFQGTSTDTQYF. Written as DNA, the CDR3 is TGTGCCAGCAGCTTATTTCAGGGGACTAGCACAGATACGCAGTATTTT. The gene calls are TRBV7-9 and TRBJ2-3; D is possibly TRBD1 or TRBD2 (6 bases each). The CDR3 runs 16 residues. Germline lookup yields CDR1 SEHNR and CDR2 FQNEAQ (reference sequence). V lost 2 bases and J lost 0, with 12 bases in between.

This chain connects TRBV28 to TRBJ1-1; 8 bases are shared with TRBD1. The CDR3 contains 15 residues. Germline V gene sequence: CDR1 MDHEN, CDR2 SYDVKM. V shed 6 bases and J 2 bases; nucleotides not matched to a gene: 8. As DNA, the CDR3 is TGTGCCAGCAGGTTCCCCGGACAGGGCAACACTGAAGCTTTCTTT. It codes for CASRFPGQGNTEAFF.

The V call is TRBV2, the J call TRBJ2-7; 10 nucleotides align to TRBD1. Germline V gives CDR1 SNHLY, CDR2 FYNNEI. J gave up 0 bases and V 10 bases, and 15 bases lay outside the gene matches. The CDR3 is made up of 17 amino acids. In nucleotides, the CDR3 is TGTGCCACCTCTTTCGGACAGGGGGGCCTATCCTCCTACGAGCAGTACTTC. Amino acid sequence: CATSFGQGGLSSYEQYF.

This clone was counted a few times. This rearrangement joins TRBV9 to TRBJ2-2; 7 nucleotides align to TRBD2. The junction had 0 bases not matched to a gene; V was cut back by 0 bases and J by 1 base. Germline V CDR1 and CDR2: SGDLS, YYNGEE. CDR3 length: 15 amino acids. CDR3 DNA sequence: TGTGCCAGCAGCGTAGCTAGCGGGAACACCGGGGAGCTGTTTTTT. Translated: CASSVASGNTGELFF.

Here the CDR3 DNA reads TGTGCCAGTCGGGCACTCAATTCACCCCTCCACTTT. This gives the protein CASRALNSPLHF. The chain couples TRBV19 to TRBJ1-6; D not resolved. The germline V gene has CDR1 LNHDA and CDR2 SQIVND (reference sequence). The CDR3 loop spans 12 amino acids. Deletions cut 8 bases from V and 7 bases from J, with 9 bases between.

V is TRBV30 and J is TRBJ2-5; TRBD1 matches 8 bases. CDR3 length: 12 residues. CDR1 is GTSNPN and CDR2 is SVGIG in the germline V gene (reference sequence). The trim removed 0 bases at V and 9 bases at J, leaving 3 bases unmatched. The CDR3 protein is CAWSVQGQAQYF. In DNA form, the CDR3 reads TGTGCCTGGAGTGTCCAGGGACAGGCCCAGTACTTC.

This chain links TRBV30 with TRBJ1-1; D uncertain. The V gene's germline CDR1 is GTSNPN and CDR2 SVGIG (reference sequence). Trimming cost V 3 bases and J 8 bases, with 10 bases left between them. The CDR3 is 11 amino acids. CDR3 sequence reads: CAWRDLTEAFF. The CDR3 DNA sequence: TGTGCCTGGAGGGACCTCACGGAAGCTTTCTTT.

The chain combines TRBV19 with TRBJ1-1; D gene uncertain. This CDR3 has 16 residues. Trimming removed 4 bases from V and 0 bases from J, with 15 bases in between. CDR1 is LNHDA, CDR2 SQIVND, per germline (reference sequence). This chain's CDR3 is CASSTAGKIMNTEAFF. The DNA of the CDR3 is TGTGCCAGTAGTACCGCAGGAAAAATAATGAACACTGAAGCTTTCTTT.

The CDR3 nucleotides are TGTGCCAGCTCACCGACAGGAACTAGCACAGATACGCAGTATTTT. Translating it yields CASSPTGTSTDTQYF. The chain links TRBV18 to TRBJ2-3; tentative D call: TRBD1 (6 bases). CDR3 length equals 15 residues. The V gene lost 3 bases and the J gene lost 0 bases, with 10 bases spanning the gap. The germline CDR1 and CDR2 sequences are KGHSH and LQKENI.

Comments on this clone: One end of the junction fails to match germline, which may point to a read error. The chain joins TRBV5-4 to TRBJ2-7, with TRBD1 matching over 8 bases. This CDR3 region has 12 residues. Germline V gene sequence: CDR1 SGHNT, CDR2 YYREEE (reference sequence). The CDR3 coding sequence is TGTGCCAGCAGCTTGTCGGACAGGGAGGTTTTCTTC. Its protein product is CASSLSDREVFF.